One sample yielded the 28 T cell receptor beta chains listed below, sequenced in a study of PD-1 blockade in classical Hodgkin lymphoma (TCRdb year 2020). Library construction relied on the immunoSEQ multiplex PCR assay. TCRdb stores this immuneACCESS table with in-frame sequences only. Part of the clones is absent; in the studies checked, under half of the shortfall reflects unresolved V genes, and no reason is known for the rest. In all, the sample holds tens of thousands of clones, and 60% to 80% of those were seen once. Together, the top ten hold under 20% of the sample. The time point label corresponds to: cycle 4 day 1 (C4D1), after more than five weeks of nivolumab. Every trial patient had relapsed after autologous stem cell transplantation, and cohorts A, B and C differed in prior brentuximab vedotin exposure. The sample was peripheral blood mononuclear cells (PBMCs), taken before the fourth cycle of nivolumab. The receptors were gathered from a human donor with classical Hodgkin lymphoma.

The chain couples TRBV7-6 to TRBJ2-7; 9 bases agree with TRBD2. The J segment lost 6 bases and the V segment lost 5 bases, leaving 11 bases of the junction unmatched. This CDR3 contains 15 residues. CDR1 is SGHVS and CDR2 is FNYEAQ in the germline V gene. For the CDR3, the DNA is TGTGCCAGCAGCAGGGCTGCGGGGGGGCCGAGCGAGCAGTACTTC. Its translation: CASSRAAGGPSEQYF.

This clone was observed a few times. The chain has TRBV7-9 and TRBJ1-1, with a tentative D call TRBD1 (6 bases). The germline V and J ends were trimmed by 1 base and 3 bases, with 9 bases remaining between them. Germline CDR1 and CDR2: SEHNR and FQNEAQ (reference sequence). The CDR3 runs 14 residues. CDR3 in DNA: TGTGCCAGCAGCTTAGTGGCAGGGGACACTGAAGCTTTCTTT. Translated: CASSLVAGDTEAFF.

The chain has TRBV6-5 and TRBJ1-3; the match to TRBD1 covers 9 bases. This CDR3 is 16 amino acids long. The V segment lost 2 bases and the J segment 12 bases; nucleotides outside the gene matches: 14. Germline V gene data show CDR1 as MNHEY and CDR2 as SVGAGI. CDR3 region: CASSYALGQGLSHIYF. CDR3 nucleotides: TGTGCCAGCAGTTACGCCTTGGGACAGGGTCTAAGTCACATATATTTT.

The chain carries TRBV9 and TRBJ2-3; tentative D call: TRBD1 (5 bases). The germline V and J ends were trimmed by 6 bases and 0 bases, with 17 bases remaining between them. The CDR3 has 16 residues. Germline V gene data show CDR1 as SGDLS and CDR2 as YYNGEE. CDR3 sequence (DNA): TGTGCCAGCACCAAGGGGTCGGCGGCTAGCACAGATACGCAGTATTTT. This translates into CASTKGSAASTDTQYF.

The V and J genes are TRBV19 and TRBJ2-3, with D hard to call. Per germline, CDR1 LNHDA and CDR2 SQIVND (reference sequence). The CDR3 is 13 residues long. Between the trimmed V and J ends, which lost 4 bases and 5 bases, there was a span of 10 bases. The CDR3 nucleotides are TGTGCCAGTAGTAGCGCCCTCGGAGATACGCAGTATTTT. Translated: CASSSALGDTQYF.

J is TRBJ1-4 and V is TRBV5-1; 12 bases map to TRBD1. The CDR3 is 16 amino acids. The germline gives CDR1 SGHRS, CDR2 YFSETQ. The junction had 5 bases not matched to a gene; V was cut back by 0 bases and J by 8 bases. Here the CDR3 reads CASSLGGTGGREKLFF. CDR3 coding DNA: TGCGCCAGCAGCTTGGGAGGGACAGGGGGCCGGGAAAAACTGTTTTTT.

The chain is built from TRBV5-1 and TRBJ1-2; 7 bases match TRBD1. J was trimmed by 8 bases and V by 0 bases; bases with no gene match: 13. Germline-derived CDR1 and CDR2 are SGHRS and YFSETQ. The CDR3 runs to 16 residues. The CDR3 coding sequence is TGCGCCAGCAGCTTGGAACCGGAGGGGGCAGGGCGCGGCTACACCTTC. The encoded protein is CASSLEPEGAGRGYTF.

V and J are TRBV5-1 and TRBJ2-5; perhaps TRBD2 as D (7 bases). Germline V gene sequence: CDR1 SGHRS, CDR2 YFSETQ. This CDR3 contains 15 residues. V lost 7 bases to trimming and J lost 4 bases, with 20 bases between them. The DNA for the CDR3 is TGCGCCAGCGCGAGTCCGAAGGGGGGGCGAGAGACCCAGTACTTC. Protein: CASASPKGGRETQYF.

This clone was observed a few times. The CDR3 sequence: CASSRDGDTGELFF. In DNA form, the CDR3 reads TGTGCCAGCAGCCGGGACGGAGACACCGGGGAGCTGTTTTTT. The rearrangement uses TRBV11-3 and TRBJ2-2, with D perhaps given as TRBD1 or TRBD2 (5 bases each). The V end was cut by 5 bases, the J end by 3 bases, with 10 bases between. CDR3 length: 14 amino acids. In germline, CDR1 is SGHNT, CDR2 YENEEA.

In its sample, this clone was seen a few times. Additional DNA sequences in this sample encode the identical CDR3. CDR3 DNA sequence: TGCAGCGTTTCTCCGGGGGGGAGCTCCTACAATGAGCAGTTCTTC. Residues: CSVSPGGSSYNEQFF. V and J are TRBV29-1 and TRBJ2-1; TRBD2 matches 8 bases. The germline CDR1 and CDR2 sequences are SQVTM and ANQGSEA. The V and J ends lost 5 bases and 0 bases, in that order; junction bases with no gene match: 6. The CDR3 covers 15 residues.

V is TRBV7-3 and J is TRBJ2-1; possibly TRBD2 for D (6 bases). The CDR3 sequence is 13 residues long. Germline CDR1 reads SGHTA; CDR2 reads FQGTGA. The V and J ends lost 6 bases and 4 bases respectively, with 10 bases between them. CDR3 DNA: TGTGCCAGCAGAAGGACTATATACAATGAGCAGTTCTTC. This encodes CASRRTIYNEQFF.

The chain combines TRBV28 with TRBJ2-3; maybe TRBD1 (5 bases). V lost 6 bases and J 6 bases, leaving 16 bases between the germline ends. CDR1 is MDHEN and CDR2 is SYDVKM in the germline V gene. CDR3 length: 14 amino acids. The CDR3 DNA is TGTGCCAGCAGGCAGGGATTCCCCACGGATACGCAGTATTTT. Translating gives CASRQGFPTDTQYF. Looking up the rest from reference TRBV28 and TRBJ2-3 gives the full variable domain: DVKVTQSSRYLVKRTGEKVFLECVQDMDHENMFWYRQDPGLGLRLIYFSYDVKMKEKGDIPEGYSVSREKKERFSLILESASTNQTSMYLCASRQGFPTDTQYFGPGTRLTVL.

V is TRBV9 and J is TRBJ1-2; D is ambiguous. V was cut by 0 bases and J by 0 bases, with 9 bases left in between. Germline values: CDR1 SGDLS, CDR2 YYNGEE. CDR3 size: 15 residues. The CDR3 spells CASSVAGVPNYGYTF. The CDR3 bases are TGTGCCAGCAGCGTAGCAGGCGTCCCTAACTATGGCTACACCTTC.

The chain employs TRBV20-1 and TRBJ2-5, with D unclear. The CDR3 length is 8 residues. Trimming took off 3 bases at V and 11 bases at J, with 4 bases between the two ends. The germline V gene has CDR1 DFQATT and CDR2 SNEGSKA (reference sequence). The chain's CDR3 is CSASHQYF. CDR3 bases: TGCAGTGCTAGTCATCAGTACTTC.

The chain joins TRBV11-2 to TRBJ2-7, with D possibly TRBD1 on 5 matching bases. The CDR3 sequence is 12 residues long. Deletions cut 3 bases from V and 6 bases from J, with 9 bases between. CDR1 is SGHAT and CDR2 is FQNNGV in the germline V gene. The DNA of the CDR3 is TGTGCCAGCAGCTTTGGTCAGGGCGAGCAGTACTTC. Protein: CASSFGQGEQYF.

V and J are TRBV7-9 and TRBJ1-4; D is unclear. The CDR3 covers 15 residues. Trimming left V 5 bases short and J 4 bases short, with 14 bases between. The germline gives CDR1 SEHNR, CDR2 FQNEAQ (reference sequence). CDR3 coding DNA: TGTGCCAGCAGCAAAAGGGCCGGGGATAATGAAAAACTGTTTTTT. This sequence encodes CASSKRAGDNEKLFF. Full variable domain (outside the CDR3, taken from reference TRBV7-9 and TRBJ1-4): DTGVSQNPRHKITKRGQNVTFRCDPISEHNRLYWYRQTLGQGPEFLTYFQNEAQLEKSRLLSDRFSAERPKGSFSTLEIQRTEQGDSAMYLCASSKRAGDNEKLFFGSGTQLSVL.

The gene calls are TRBV6-5 and TRBJ2-3, with D perhaps TRBD1 or TRBD2 (6 bases each). CDR1 and CDR2 from the germline V gene are MNHEY and SVGAGI. Between the trimmed V and J ends, which lost 6 bases and 2 bases, there was a span of 15 bases. The length of the CDR3 is 15 residues. The chain's CDR3 is CASRKQGLITDTQYF. The CDR3 bases are TGTGCCAGCAGAAAACAGGGACTTATCACAGATACGCAGTATTTT.

This sequence joins TRBV7-2 and TRBJ2-7, with 7 bases identical to TRBD1. Germline CDR1 reads SGHTA; CDR2 reads FQGNSA. This CDR3 is built from 15 residues. V lost 4 bases and J lost 0; bases outside the gene matches: 6. This CDR3 is CASSSPGQSSYEQYF. The CDR3, as DNA: TGTGCCAGCAGCTCCCCGGGACAGAGCTCCTACGAGCAGTACTTC.

The sample holds one count of this clone. The chain carries TRBV9 and TRBJ1-5; 9 bases line up with TRBD1. V gave up 5 bases and J gave up 7 bases; unmatched junction bases: 4. The germline V gene encodes CDR1 SGDLS and CDR2 YYNGEE. This CDR3 has 13 residues. CDR3 DNA sequence: TGTGCCAGCAGTTGGACAGGGGACCAGCCCCAGCATTTT. Protein product: CASSWTGDQPQHF.

The rearrangement links TRBV4-1 to TRBJ2-2, with 7 nucleotides matching TRBD1. The V gene end was trimmed by 3 bases and the J gene end by 6 bases; junction bases not matched to a gene: 7. The CDR3 loop spans 15 amino acids. Germline lookup yields CDR1 MGHRA and CDR2 YSYEKL. CDR3 in amino acids: CASSQTDRRAGELFF. For the CDR3, the DNA is TGCGCCAGCAGCCAGACGGACAGGCGGGCCGGGGAGCTGTTTTTT.

The chain links TRBV7-8 to TRBJ2-1, with D tentatively TRBD1 or TRBD2 (5 bases each). The V gene's germline CDR1 is SGHVS and CDR2 FQNEAQ. The CDR3 has 15 residues. V lost 5 bases and J lost 10, with 21 bases in between. Here the CDR3 reads CASSASGRLSSEQFF. CDR3 bases: TGTGCCAGCAGCGCCTCGGGACGTCTCTCTTCAGAGCAGTTCTTC.

In this sample, this clone turned up a few times. The chain employs TRBV4-2 and TRBJ2-7; TRBD2 matches at 9 bases. Per germline, CDR1 LGHNA and CDR2 YNFKEQ. CDR3 size: 15 residues. Losses at the gene ends were 0 bases for V and 4 bases for J; bases not matched to a gene: 4. The DNA for the CDR3 is TGTGCCAGCAGCCAAGATCCTAGCGGGGAATACGAGCAGTACTTC. The encoded protein is CASSQDPSGEYEQYF.

Here the CDR3 DNA reads TGTGCCAGCAGTTACTCGATAAGGGACAACTTATATGGCTACACCTTC. This codes for CASSYSIRDNLYGYTF. This chain uses TRBV6-5 with TRBJ1-2; weak D call: TRBD1 (6 bases). The V and J ends lost 0 bases and 5 bases respectively, with 16 bases between them. The germline V gene encodes CDR1 MNHEY and CDR2 SVGAGI. The CDR3 contains 16 residues.

The genes are TRBV27 and TRBJ1-6; no definite D call. This CDR3 is built from 10 residues. V lost 5 bases to trimming and J lost 7 bases, with 0 bases between them. Germline CDR1 is MNHEY and CDR2 is SMNVEV (reference sequence). CDR3 protein: CASSNSPLHF. Here the CDR3 DNA reads TGTGCCAGCAGTAATTCACCCCTCCACTTT.

This clone was found once. The chain joins TRBV27 to TRBJ2-7, with D possibly matching TRBD1 (5 bases). Trimming stripped 7 bases from V and 2 bases from J, with 12 bases between. CDR1 and CDR2 (germline): MNHEY, SMNVEV (reference sequence). This CDR3 region has 13 residues. CDR3 region: CASKEAGTYEQYF. The CDR3 DNA is TGTGCCAGCAAAGAGGCAGGGACCTACGAGCAGTACTTC.

In this sample, this clone is medium-sized. V gene TRBV30 combines with J gene TRBJ1-1; D is uncertain. The germline CDR1 and CDR2 sequences are GTSNPN and SVGIG (reference sequence). V shed 4 bases and J shed 7 bases, with 13 bases lying between them. The length of the CDR3 is 12 residues. The CDR3 nucleotides are TGTGCCTGGAAATTCCGGGAAAATGAAGCTTTCTTT. It translates to CAWKFRENEAFF.

The chain employs TRBV2 and TRBJ2-5; a weak D match, TRBD1 (5 bases). The V end was cut by 7 bases, the J end by 1 base, with 10 bases between. The CDR3 spans 13 residues. CDR1 and CDR2 from the germline V gene are SNHLY and FYNNEI. CDR3 sequence (DNA): TGTGCCAGCACAAAGACAGTCCAAGAGACCCAGTACTTC. Encoded protein: CASTKTVQETQYF.

The chain recombines TRBV30 with TRBJ1-2, with D possibly being TRBD1 (5 bases). Germline loops: CDR1 GTSNPN, CDR2 SVGIG (reference sequence). V lost 4 bases to trimming and J lost 0 bases, with 9 bases between them. This CDR3 is 13 amino acids long. The CDR3 DNA is TGTGCCTGGAAAATGGGGGCTAACTATGGCTACACCTTC. Translating gives CAWKMGANYGYTF. Complete variable domain (other parts from reference TRBV30 and TRBJ1-2): SQTIHQWPATLVQPVGSPLSLECTVEGTSNPNLYWYRQAAGRGLQLLFYSVGIGQISSEVPQNLSASRPQDRQFILSSKKLLLSDSGFYLCAWKMGANYGYTFGSGTRLTVV.